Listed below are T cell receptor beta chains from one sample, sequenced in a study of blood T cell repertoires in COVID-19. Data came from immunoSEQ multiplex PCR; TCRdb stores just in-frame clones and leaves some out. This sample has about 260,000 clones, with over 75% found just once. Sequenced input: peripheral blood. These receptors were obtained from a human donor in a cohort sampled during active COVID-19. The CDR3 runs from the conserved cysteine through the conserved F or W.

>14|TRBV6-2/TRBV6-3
CASSYSWQGDGYTF
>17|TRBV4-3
CASSQGTRLAGENEQFF
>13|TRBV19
CASSIHEPRGYTF
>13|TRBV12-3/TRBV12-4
CASSQTGDQPQHF
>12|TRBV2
CASTAGDYGYTF
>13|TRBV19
CASSMTGEGEQYF
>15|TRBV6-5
CASSLTGGGNTEAFF
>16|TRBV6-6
CASSKQLHTPTYEQYF
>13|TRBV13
CASSPGVAREQYF
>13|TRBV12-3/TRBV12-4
CASSFGEAHEQFF
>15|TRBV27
CASSLSGGPGNTIYF
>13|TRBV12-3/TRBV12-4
CATSVGSYNEQFF
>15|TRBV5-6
CASSLIDRGLGEQYF
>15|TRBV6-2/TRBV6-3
CASSRTGGAFYEQYF
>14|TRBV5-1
CASRAGTGTGELFF
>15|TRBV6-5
CASSYSGEASGELFF
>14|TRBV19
CASGWRGVTDTQYF
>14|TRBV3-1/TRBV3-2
CASSQGQDHSPLHF
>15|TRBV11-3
CASSETSGGAYEQYF
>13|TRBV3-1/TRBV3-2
CASSQDTGQPQHF
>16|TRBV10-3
CAISAGETGPSEKLFF
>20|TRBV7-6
CASSYTPGTGLYPLENIQYF
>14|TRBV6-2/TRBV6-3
CASSRTGQLNIQYF
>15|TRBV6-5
CASRNTGISNQPQHF
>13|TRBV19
CASSTVSGYEQYF
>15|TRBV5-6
CASSLGDRGIHEQYF
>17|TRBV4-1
CASSQVAAGVSYNEQFF
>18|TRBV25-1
CASSEGGLAGGPLRTQYF
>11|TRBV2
CASTPAYEQYF
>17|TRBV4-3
CASSQGPYHRQGYGYTF
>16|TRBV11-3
CASSLGGTSGSNEQFF
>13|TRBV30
CAWSVTDLSEQYF
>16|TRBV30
CAWSAGTGGGNYGYTF
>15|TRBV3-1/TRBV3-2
CASSQTGQGAGGYTF
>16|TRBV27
CASTNMVGDTSEKLFF